This passage covers 15 T cell receptor beta chains from one sample sequenced in a study of blood T cell repertoires in COVID-19. Using immunoSEQ multiplex PCR, the repertoire was profiled, and TCRdb retains in-frame clones only, with some absent. The profile covers 200,000 to 250,000 clones, with over 80% appearing a single time and roughly 1.9% taken by the ten largest. Sequencing used peripheral blood. The receptor set was obtained from a man aged 30 to 39 who had recovered from COVID-19.

The rearrangement uses TRBV5-4 and TRBJ1-2; D may be TRBD1 (6 bases). The V gene lost 0 bases and the J gene lost 4 bases, with 13 bases spanning the gap. The CDR3 loop spans 15 amino acids. CDR1 SGHNT and CDR2 YYREEE come from the germline V gene (reference sequence). In nucleotides, the CDR3 is TGTGCCAGCAGCTTGGTGTCAGGGGAGGGCTATGGCTACACCTTC. Translating gives CASSLVSGEGYGYTF.

The chain joins TRBV7-2 to TRBJ2-5, with 13 bases lining up with TRBD2. The CDR3 is made up of 15 amino acids. Germline loops: CDR1 SGHTA, CDR2 FQGNSA. V trimming: 4 bases; J trimming: 1 base; junction bases outside the gene matches: 0. The CDR3 loop is CASSWTSGGQETQYF. The CDR3 bases are TGTGCCAGCAGCTGGACTAGCGGGGGCCAAGAGACCCAGTACTTC.

The chain carries TRBV6-5 and TRBJ1-2; 8 bases agree with TRBD1. Germline loops: CDR1 MNHEY, CDR2 SVGAGI. The V gene end was trimmed by 6 bases and the J gene end by 6 bases; junction bases not matched to a gene: 6. The CDR3 is 13 residues long. The CDR3 is CASRDRVGDGYTF. CDR3 nucleotides: TGTGCCAGCAGGGACAGGGTCGGGGATGGCTACACCTTC.

This chain links TRBV6-5 with TRBJ2-3, with TRBD1 identical over 9 bases. The germline V gene has CDR1 MNHEY and CDR2 SVGAGI. The CDR3 length is 15 residues. The V segment lost 4 bases and the J segment 4 bases; nucleotides outside the gene matches: 6. The CDR3 nucleotides read TGTGCCAGCAGTTTACAGGGGGCGGGGGCAGATACGCAGTATTTT. Translation: CASSLQGAGADTQYF.

This sequence joins TRBV19 and TRBJ1-2; no clear D. The germline V gene encodes CDR1 LNHDA and CDR2 SQIVND (reference sequence). This CDR3 is built from 12 residues. Trimming pared 5 bases from V and 1 base from J, leaving 5 bases between. In DNA, the CDR3 is TGTGCCAGTAGTGACTTTAACTATGGCTACACCTTC. Its translation is CASSDFNYGYTF.

The chain couples TRBV21-1 to TRBJ2-1; the table's D call, TRBD2, has no DNA check behind it. TRBV21-1 is shown as a pseudogene. The CDR3 runs 16 residues. DNA of the CDR3: TGTGCCAGCAGCAAAGTATCTAGCGGGGGCCCTAATGAGCAGTTCTTC. Translating gives CASSKVSSGGPNEQFF.

The rearrangement joins TRBV5-1 to TRBJ2-1; D is uncertain. Deletions cut 2 bases from V and 1 base from J, with 4 bases between. Germline V lookup: CDR1 SGHRS, CDR2 YFSETQ. This CDR3 spans 13 amino acids. The DNA of the CDR3 is TGCGCCAGCAGCTTCGGGTCCTACAATGAGCAGTTCTTC. This translates into CASSFGSYNEQFF.

This rearrangement joins TRBV11-2 to TRBJ1-1; D is undetermined. Germline CDR1 reads SGHAT; CDR2 reads FQNNGV. The CDR3 is 15 amino acids. V lost 1 base, J lost 0 bases, and 9 bases lay in between. Here the CDR3 reads CASSLGGVLNTEAFF. The CDR3 DNA reads as TGTGCCAGCAGCTTAGGCGGTGTTCTGAACACTGAAGCTTTCTTT.

The chain employs TRBV11-2 and TRBJ2-7; 10 nucleotides align to TRBD1. Per the germline V gene, CDR1 is SGHAT and CDR2 is FQNNGV. V dropped 5 bases and J dropped 4; count of bases not matched to a gene: 5. The CDR3 runs to 14 residues. The CDR3 is CASSVGTGVYEQYV. CDR3 DNA: TGTGCCAGCAGCGTTGGGACAGGGGTTTACGAGCAGTACGTC.

V is TRBV14 and J is TRBJ2-5; 12 bases align to TRBD2. V was clipped by 5 bases and J by 4 bases; unmatched bases: 11. Per germline, CDR1 SGHDN and CDR2 FVKESK. The CDR3 covers 17 residues. In nucleotides, the CDR3 is TGTGCCAGCAGCTCTCGGACTAGCGGGGTGGTTCGAGAGACCCAGTACTTC. Amino acids: CASSSRTSGVVRETQYF.

This sequence joins TRBV10-3 and TRBJ2-2, with 9 bases matching TRBD2. V lost 8 bases and J lost 4; bases outside the gene matches: 8. This CDR3 has 15 residues. The germline V gene encodes CDR1 ENHRY and CDR2 SYGVKD. This CDR3 is CAILAGGPVTGELFF. Here the CDR3 DNA reads TGTGCCATCCTGGCGGGGGGGCCGGTCACCGGGGAGCTGTTTTTT.

This rearrangement joins TRBV11-2 to TRBJ1-6, with D possibly matching TRBD1 (6 bases). V dropped 4 bases and J dropped 3 bases, with 19 bases sitting between them. The CDR3 spans 18 residues. Germline CDR1 SGHAT, CDR2 FQNNGV. For the CDR3, the DNA is TGTGCCAGCAGCTCTCGGTCTCCTTTCAGGGGCTATAATTCACCCCTCCACTTT. Translating it yields CASSSRSPFRGYNSPLHF.

This clone was observed a single time. The J gene is TRBJ1-5, the V gene TRBV18; 7 bases agree with TRBD1. The CDR3 runs to 13 residues. Trimming cost V 3 bases and J 7 bases; bases outside gene matches: 3. Germline loops: CDR1 KGHSH, CDR2 LQKENI. The CDR3 DNA follows: TGTGCCAGCTCACCTGACAGGGAACAGCCCCAGCATTTT. This translates into CASSPDREQPQHF.

V gene TRBV28 combines with J gene TRBJ2-5, with 8 bases aligning to TRBD1. The germline V gene has CDR1 MDHEN and CDR2 SYDVKM. The CDR3 covers 15 residues. V dropped 3 bases and J dropped 5; count of bases not matched to a gene: 8. In DNA, the CDR3 is TGTGCCAGCAGTTTTCAGGGGGCGGGTCAGGAGACCCAGTACTTC. Translated: CASSFQGAGQETQYF.

As for this clone: Within the sample, other DNA sequences also encode this same CDR3. This chain connects TRBV7-2 to TRBJ1-4; 9 bases are shared with TRBD1. The V gene's germline CDR1 is SGHTA and CDR2 FQGNSA. J lost 7 bases, V lost 4 bases, and 4 bases had no gene match. This CDR3 comprises 14 residues. CDR3 amino acids: CASSSDRGSEKLFF. DNA for the CDR3: TGTGCCAGCAGCTCAGACAGGGGGAGTGAAAAACTGTTTTTT.